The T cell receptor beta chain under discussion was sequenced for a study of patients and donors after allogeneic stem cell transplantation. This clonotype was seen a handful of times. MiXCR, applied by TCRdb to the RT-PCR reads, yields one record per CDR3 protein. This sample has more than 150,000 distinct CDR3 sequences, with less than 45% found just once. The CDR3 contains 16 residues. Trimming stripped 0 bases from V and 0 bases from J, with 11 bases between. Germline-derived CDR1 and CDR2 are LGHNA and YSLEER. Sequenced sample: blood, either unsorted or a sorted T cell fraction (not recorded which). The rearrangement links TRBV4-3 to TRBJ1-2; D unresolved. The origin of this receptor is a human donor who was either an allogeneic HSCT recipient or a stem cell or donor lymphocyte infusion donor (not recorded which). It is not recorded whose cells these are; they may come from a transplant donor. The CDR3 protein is CASSQESQVPNYGYTF. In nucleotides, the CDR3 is TGCGCCAGCAGCCAAGAGAGCCAGGTTCCTAACTATGGCTACACCTTC.